This TCR beta chain was found in a study of cytomegalovirus exposure and HLA in healthy donors. Study-wide points: A later analysis reportedly identified an Asian-associated ancestry cluster as carrying fewer N-insertions than the approximately 670-donor mean.

This clone was seen a few times. Its antigen is undetermined. These donors, healthy bone marrow donors, were studied. PCR employed 60 Vbeta and 13 Jbeta primers. Clones were read by immunoSEQ multiplex PCR, and TCRdb kept only the in-frame ones, dropping some. This sample carries about 160,000 clones, nearly 80% of them seen once, and the ten largest clones take about 9.9%. Sequenced: PBMCs. The TCR comes from a man younger than 35 in good health and CMV-seropositive.

Here the CDR3 reads CAISESIPGSNTGELFF. The CDR3 nucleotides read TGTGCCATCAGTGAGTCGATACCGGGATCGAACACCGGGGAGCTGTTTTTT. The chain is built from TRBV10-3 and TRBJ2-2, with a possible D match to TRBD2 (5 bases). V lost 0 bases, J lost 0 bases, and 11 bases lay in between. Germline CDR1 reads ENHRY; CDR2 reads SYGVKD. The CDR3 is 17 amino acids.